Below, 13 T cell receptor beta chains from the same sample are listed, as sequenced in a study of T cells in Graves' hyperthyroidism and ophthalmopathy. Researchers amplified the TCR beta CDR3 regions from RNA transcripts. The TCR CDR3 first-round RT-PCR relied on the HTBI primer set. TCRdb reanalysed the multiplex PCR reads using MiXCR and keeps one entry per CDR3 protein. The sample has under 650,000 distinct CDR3 sequences, roughly 17% seen once. Input material: blood. The receptors derive from a woman in her twenties or thirties with Graves' hyperthyroidism.

The CDR3 protein is CASSPVVEGNEQFF. DNA for the CDR3: TGCGCCAGCAGCCCGGTGGTAGAAGGGAATGAGCAGTTCTTC. J is TRBJ2-1 and V is TRBV5-1; D is uncertain. Between the trimmed V and J ends, which lost 4 bases and 7 bases, there was a span of 15 bases. This CDR3 has 14 residues. Germline lookup yields CDR1 SGHRS and CDR2 YFSETQ.

This clonotype appeared a few times. The chain is built from TRBV7-8 and TRBJ2-3; either TRBD1 or TRBD2 may fit D (5 bases each). Trimming left V 4 bases short and J 4 bases short, with 27 bases between. CDR3 length: 19 residues. Germline V lookup: CDR1 SGHVS, CDR2 FQNEAQ. DNA for the CDR3: TGTGCCAGCAGCTCGTCCGGGACGGAGGCCCCACTTATCCCAGATACGCAGTATTTT. Its translation is CASSSSGTEAPLIPDTQYF. The full variable domain, its missing parts supplied by reference TRBV7-8 and TRBJ2-3, is GAGVSQSPRYKVAKRGQDVALRCDPISGHVSLFWYQQALGQGPEFLTYFQNEAQLDKSGLPSDRFFAERPEGSVSTLKIQRTQQEDSAVYLCASSSSGTEAPLIPDTQYFGPGTRLTVL.

V and J are TRBV9 and TRBJ2-2; possible D gene TRBD2, 5 bases. The ends were cut back, 0 bases at V and 3 bases at J, with 6 bases in the middle. The CDR3 contains 14 residues. Germline CDR1 reads SGDLS; CDR2 reads YYNGEE. In DNA form, the CDR3 reads TGTGCCAGCAGCGTAGGGACTTACACCGGGGAGCTGTTTTTT. This sequence encodes CASSVGTYTGELFF.

This chain links TRBV5-1 with TRBJ2-7; tentative D call: TRBD2 (7 bases). The CDR3 length is 13 residues. With 0 bases removed from V and 7 bases from J, the gap between germline ends came to 11 bases. Germline-derived CDR1 and CDR2 are SGHRS and YFSETQ. The CDR3 region has the DNA TGCGCCAGCAGCTTGGCCGGGGGGACAGAGCAGTACTTC. Its translation: CASSLAGGTEQYF. Full variable domain (missing parts from reference TRBV5-1 and TRBJ2-7): KAGVTQTPRYLIKTRGQQVTLSCSPISGHRSVSWYQQTPGQGLQFLFEYFSETQRNKGNFPGRFSGRQFSNSRSEMNVSTLELGDSALYLCASSLAGGTEQYFGPGTRLTVT.

This clonotype showed up many times. V is TRBV12-3 or TRBV12-4 and J is TRBJ2-3, with D possibly TRBD1 on 5 matching bases. This CDR3 has 14 residues. Trimming cost V 6 bases and J 0 bases, with 10 bases left between them. In DNA, the CDR3 is TGTGCCAGCAGGCCCAGGGCTAGCACAGATACGCAGTATTTT. Encoded protein: CASRPRASTDTQYF.

V and J are TRBV18 and TRBJ2-3; D uncertain. Germline V gives CDR1 KGHSH, CDR2 LQKENI. The V and J ends lost 4 bases and 6 bases respectively, with 14 bases between them. This CDR3 spans 14 amino acids. CDR3 amino acids: CASSLLDPRDTQYF. For the CDR3, the DNA is TGTGCCAGCTCACTACTTGATCCAAGGGATACGCAGTATTTT. The full variable domain, its missing parts supplied by reference TRBV18 and TRBJ2-3, is NAGVMQNPRHLVRRRGQEARLRCSPMKGHSHVYWYRQLPEEGLKFMVYLQKENIIDESGMPKERFSAEFPKEGPSILRIQQVVRGDSAAYFCASSLLDPRDTQYFGPGTRLTVL.

The table lists this clonotype with a few counts. J is TRBJ2-7 and V is TRBV30; D is unresolved. Germline-derived CDR1 and CDR2 are GTSNPN and SVGIG (reference sequence). The CDR3 has 11 residues. Trimming took off 0 bases at V and 6 bases at J, with 6 bases between the two ends. The CDR3 spells CAWSVRSEQYF. The CDR3 nucleotides are TGTGCCTGGAGTGTCAGGAGCGAGCAGTACTTC.

The sample holds many counts of this clonotype. The rearrangement uses TRBV6-1 and TRBJ2-2; D remains ambiguous. The V gene's germline CDR1 is MNHNS and CDR2 SASEGT. The V end lost 0 bases, the J end lost 2 bases, and 4 bases lay between the germline ends. The CDR3 runs 14 residues. The CDR3 protein is CASSEAHNTGELFF. In DNA, the CDR3 is TGTGCCAGCAGTGAAGCTCACAACACCGGGGAGCTGTTTTTT.

The chain employs TRBV29-1 and TRBJ2-4; D possibly corresponds to TRBD2 (6 bases). Looked up from germline, CDR1 is SQVTM and CDR2 is ANQGSEA. The CDR3 contains 12 residues. With 4 bases removed from V and 9 bases from J, the gap between germline ends came to 13 bases. CDR3 sequence: CSVVSGEIIQYF. The CDR3 DNA reads TGCAGCGTTGTCTCGGGGGAGATCATTCAGTACTTC. The whole variable domain, filled in from reference TRBV29-1 and TRBJ2-4, reads SAVISQKPSRDICQRGTSLTIQCQVDSQVTMMFWYRQQPGQSLTLIATANQGSEATYESGFVIDKFPISRPNLTFSTLTVSNMSPEDSSIYLCSVVSGEIIQYFGAGTRLSVL.

This chain joins TRBV4-3 and TRBJ2-2, with 10 bases aligning to TRBD2. The CDR3 is 16 residues long. J gave up 6 bases and V 0 bases, and 4 bases lay outside the gene matches. CDR1 is LGHNA and CDR2 is YSLEER in the germline V gene. In DNA, the CDR3 is TGCGCCAGCAGCCAAGAAGCGGGAGGGACGGCCGGGGAGCTGTTTTTT. Amino acid sequence: CASSQEAGGTAGELFF.

This clonotype was found a few times. The chain has TRBV7-6 and TRBJ2-7, with 10 bases lining up with TRBD1. Germline values: CDR1 SGHVS, CDR2 FNYEAQ. Germline trimming cut 4 bases from V and 3 bases from J; bases unmatched to any gene: 6. This CDR3 is built from 15 residues. In DNA form, the CDR3 reads TGTGCCAGCAGCTCTGAGACAGGGGGCGGCTACGAGCAGTACTTC. Protein product: CASSSETGGGYEQYF.

This clonotype was seen only a few times. CDR3 DNA sequence: TGCAGTGCTCCACGAGGGTGGGACAGGGTTTTTGGCTACACCTTC. This sequence encodes CSAPRGWDRVFGYTF. V usage is TRBV20-1 and J usage is TRBJ1-2; 9 bases line up with TRBD1. This CDR3 region has 15 residues. J gave up 7 bases and V 5 bases, and 14 bases lay outside the gene matches. Germline CDR1 and CDR2: DFQATT and SNEGSKA (reference sequence).

This clonotype occurred a few times. V usage is TRBV30 and J usage is TRBJ1-1; D unclear. CDR3 length: 14 residues. Germline V lookup: CDR1 GTSNPN, CDR2 SVGIG (reference sequence). V shed 4 bases and J shed 1 base, with 13 bases lying between them. The CDR3 DNA follows: TGTGCCTGGACTTATCAGTGGGGGAACACTGAAGCTTTCTTT. As protein: CAWTYQWGNTEAFF.